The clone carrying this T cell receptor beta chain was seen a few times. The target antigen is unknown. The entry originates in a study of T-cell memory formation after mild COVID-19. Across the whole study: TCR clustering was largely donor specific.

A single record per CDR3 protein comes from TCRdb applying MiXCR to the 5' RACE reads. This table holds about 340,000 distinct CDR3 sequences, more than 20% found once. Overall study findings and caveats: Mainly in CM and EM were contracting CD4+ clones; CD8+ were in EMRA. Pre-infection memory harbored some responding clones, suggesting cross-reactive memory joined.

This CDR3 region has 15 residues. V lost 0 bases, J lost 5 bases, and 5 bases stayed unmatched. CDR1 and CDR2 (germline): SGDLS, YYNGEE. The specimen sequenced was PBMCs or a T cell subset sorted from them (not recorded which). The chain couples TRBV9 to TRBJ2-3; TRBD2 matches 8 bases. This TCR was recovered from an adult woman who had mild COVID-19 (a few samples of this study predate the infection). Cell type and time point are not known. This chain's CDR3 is CASSVAAGARDTQYF. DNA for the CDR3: TGTGCCAGCAGCGTAGCAGCGGGAGCCCGAGATACGCAGTATTTT.